The 30 T cell receptor beta chains presented below share a single source sample, sequenced in a study of blood T cell repertoires in COVID-19. TCRdb keeps only in-frame clones here, not all; method: immunoSEQ multiplex PCR. The data hold some 700,000 clones, with approximately 90% observed a single time. Material: peripheral blood. The receptor source for this set is a woman in her late teens or twenties with acute or convalescent COVID-19.

The V gene is TRBV11-2, the J gene TRBJ2-1; tentative D call: TRBD2 (6 bases). With 0 bases removed from V and 4 bases from J, the gap between germline ends came to 10 bases. This CDR3 has 15 amino acids. Germline CDR1 is SGHAT and CDR2 is FQNNGV. Here the CDR3 reads CASSLEGRSYNEQFF. CDR3 coding DNA: TGTGCCAGCAGCTTAGAGGGGAGGAGTTACAATGAGCAGTTCTTC. Filled out from reference TRBV11-2 and TRBJ2-1, the complete variable domain reads EAGVAQSPRYKIIEKRQSVAFWCNPISGHATLYWYQQILGQGPKLLIQFQNNGVVDDSQLPKDRFSAERLKGVDSTLKIQPAKLEDSAVYLCASSLEGRSYNEQFFGPGTRLTVL.

V is TRBV5-3 and J is TRBJ1-2; D is undetermined. TRBV5-3 is an open reading frame whose function is uncertain. The ends were cut back, 4 bases at V and 4 bases at J, with 23 bases in the middle. The CDR3 is made up of 17 amino acids. This CDR3 is CARSDQEKIPISYGYTF. The CDR3 nucleotides read TGTGCCAGAAGCGATCAGGAAAAAATACCTATTAGCTATGGCTACACCTTC.

V is TRBV6-5 and J is TRBJ2-2, with a possible D match to TRBD2 (6 bases). Trimming removed 7 bases at V and 6 bases at J, with 12 bases between. This CDR3 has 13 amino acids. Germline CDR1 MNHEY, CDR2 SVGAGI. This chain's CDR3 is CASTLLASGELFF. The CDR3 region has the DNA TGTGCCAGCACCCTGCTAGCGTCCGGGGAGCTGTTTTTT.

This rearrangement joins TRBV29-1 to TRBJ1-1; a weak D match, TRBD1 (5 bases). Germline V CDR1 and CDR2: SQVTM, ANQGSEA. The V end lost 6 bases, the J end lost 1 base, and 15 bases lay between the germline ends. This CDR3 is built from 14 residues. The CDR3 sequence: CSVGWGDANTEAFF. The CDR3 nucleotides are TGCAGCGTGGGCTGGGGGGACGCGAACACTGAAGCTTTCTTT. Using reference TRBV29-1 and TRBJ1-1 for the parts outside the CDR3, the full variable domain is SAVISQKPSRDICQRGTSLTIQCQVDSQVTMMFWYRQQPGQSLTLIATANQGSEATYESGFVIDKFPISRPNLTFSTLTVSNMSPEDSSIYLCSVGWGDANTEAFFGQGTRLTVV.

This chain connects TRBV7-2 to TRBJ1-6; D uncertain. This CDR3 is 16 amino acids long. The germline V gene has CDR1 SGHTA and CDR2 FQGNSA. V lost 4 bases and J 4 bases, leaving 14 bases between the germline ends. CDR3 sequence: CASSSVRKTYNSPLHF. The CDR3 region has the DNA TGTGCCAGCAGCTCCGTCCGAAAGACTTATAATTCACCCCTCCACTTT.

The V and J genes are TRBV6-5 and TRBJ2-7; no firm D call. Between the trimmed V and J ends, which lost 0 bases and 1 base, there was a span of 7 bases. CDR1 and CDR2 (germline): MNHEY, SVGAGI. The CDR3 has 14 amino acids. The CDR3 coding sequence is TGTGCCAGCAGTTACTCGTGGCAATCCTACGAGCAGTACTTC. It is translated as CASSYSWQSYEQYF.

For the CDR3, the DNA is TGCGCCAGCAGCTTGAACACAGCGGGGGGCTTGAAGCAGTTCTTC. This translates into CASSLNTAGGLKQFF. The chain carries TRBV5-1 and TRBJ2-1; 9 nucleotides match TRBD2. This CDR3 contains 15 residues. The germline gives CDR1 SGHRS, CDR2 YFSETQ. V trimming: 1 base; J trimming: 11 bases; junction bases outside the gene matches: 10.

The gene calls are TRBV5-1 and TRBJ1-1; D is unresolved. The CDR3 consists of 14 residues. V was cut by 5 bases and J by 1 base, with 12 bases left in between. Germline-derived CDR1 and CDR2 are SGHRS and YFSETQ. DNA for the CDR3: TGCGCCAGCAGGGTTATACACGCGAACACTGAAGCTTTCTTT. Translating gives CASRVIHANTEAFF.

This sequence joins TRBV12-5 and TRBJ1-5, with 7 bases lining up with TRBD1. Trimming at V came to 5 bases and at J to 0 bases, leaving 4 bases not matched to a gene. In germline, CDR1 is LGHNT, CDR2 FRNRAP. CDR3 length equals 15 residues. CDR3 sequence: CASGVGQPSNQPQHF. CDR3 DNA: TGTGCTAGTGGTGTGGGACAGCCTAGCAATCAGCCCCAGCATTTT.

The chain recombines TRBV7-9 with TRBJ1-1; D remains ambiguous. The CDR3 loop spans 14 amino acids. Looked up from germline, CDR1 is SEHNR and CDR2 is FQNEAQ (reference sequence). V was shortened by 0 bases and J by 0 bases, with 5 bases between the two germline ends. CDR3 nucleotide sequence: TGTGCCAGCAGCTTAGCGGCCTTGAACACTGAAGCTTTCTTT. It codes for CASSLAALNTEAFF. Together with reference TRBV7-9 and TRBJ1-1, the CDR3 gives the full variable domain: DTGVSQNPRHKITKRGQNVTFRCDPISEHNRLYWYRQTLGQGPEFLTYFQNEAQLEKSRLLSDRFSAERPKGSFSTLEIQRTEQGDSAMYLCASSLAALNTEAFFGQGTRLTVV.

This clone has only one observation. The V and J genes are TRBV28 and TRBJ1-2; TRBD1 aligns across 9 bases. Losses at the gene ends were 6 bases for V and 4 bases for J; bases not matched to a gene: 3. The CDR3 extends over 13 amino acids. CDR1 and CDR2 from the germline V gene are MDHEN and SYDVKM. CDR3 bases: TGTGCCAGCAGGGGACAGGGAAGCTATGGCTACACCTTC. Its protein product is CASRGQGSYGYTF.

The V and J genes are TRBV5-1 and TRBJ2-6, with 10 bases aligning to TRBD1. CDR3 size: 19 residues. V trimming: 3 bases; J trimming: 2 bases; junction bases outside the gene matches: 11. In germline, CDR1 is SGHRS, CDR2 YFSETQ. CDR3 region: CASSWWTGGDWAGANVLTF. DNA for the CDR3: TGCGCCAGCAGCTGGTGGACAGGGGGTGACTGGGCTGGGGCCAACGTCCTGACTTTC.

This chain joins TRBV19 and TRBJ1-2, with 8 bases matching TRBD1. This CDR3 region has 13 residues. Germline V gene lookup returns CDR1 LNHDA and CDR2 SQIVND (reference sequence). V dropped 7 bases and J dropped 6; count of bases not matched to a gene: 7. Written as DNA, the CDR3 is TGTGCCAGTATAGGGCAGGGGGCCGATGGCTACACCTTC. Amino acid sequence: CASIGQGADGYTF.

The chain carries TRBV28 and TRBJ1-4; no reliable D call. Deletions cut 1 base from V and 8 bases from J, with 11 bases between. CDR3 length equals 14 residues. Germline CDR1 is MDHEN and CDR2 is SYDVKM. The CDR3 sequence is CASSLLDRGEKLFF. The CDR3 DNA reads as TGTGCCAGCAGTTTATTGGACCGGGGAGAAAAACTGTTTTTT.

This chain uses TRBV11-1 with TRBJ1-2; no clear D gene. The CDR3 has 13 residues. V lost 4 bases, J lost 3 bases, and 9 bases lay in between. Germline V CDR1 and CDR2: SGHAT, FQDESV (reference sequence). The CDR3: CASSSEGDYGYTF. The CDR3 nucleotides are TGTGCCAGCAGCTCGGAGGGAGACTATGGCTACACCTTC.

J is TRBJ2-3 and V is TRBV3-1 (or the pseudogene TRBV3-2); weak D call: TRBD1 (6 bases). The germline V gene encodes CDR1 LGHDT and CDR2 YNNKEL (reference sequence). With 7 bases removed from V and 5 bases from J, the gap between germline ends came to 13 bases. CDR3 size: 13 residues. In DNA, the CDR3 is TGTGCCAGCAATGCAGGGGTGAAAGATACGCAGTATTTT. This gives the protein CASNAGVKDTQYF.

The gene calls are TRBV21-1 and TRBJ2-7; the DNA was not used to check the table's D call, TRBD1. TRBV21-1 is deemed a pseudogene. This CDR3 spans 17 amino acids. The CDR3 sequence: CASSGQEGMTGSNEQYF. The CDR3 DNA reads TGTGCCAGCAGCGGTCAGGAGGGGATGACAGGGTCCAACGAGCAGTACTTC.

The genes are TRBV5-1 and TRBJ1-1; 10 bases are shared with TRBD1. CDR3 size: 16 residues. Germline trimming cut 3 bases from V and 2 bases from J; bases unmatched to any gene: 7. CDR1 is SGHRS, CDR2 YFSETQ, per germline. The CDR3 sequence is CASSYSGTGDNTEAFF. The CDR3 nucleotides are TGCGCCAGCAGCTACTCCGGGACAGGGGATAACACTGAAGCTTTCTTT.

V usage is TRBV4-2 and J usage is TRBJ2-5; 10 bases line up with TRBD2. This CDR3 contains 19 residues. Germline trimming cut 0 bases from V and 1 base from J; bases unmatched to any gene: 11. CDR1 and CDR2 from the germline V gene are LGHNA and YNFKEQ. The CDR3 loop reads CASSQDPPSVAGGQETQYF. CDR3 nucleotide sequence: TGTGCCAGCAGCCAAGATCCCCCGTCGGTAGCGGGGGGCCAAGAGACCCAGTACTTC.

The chain joins TRBV29-1 to TRBJ1-1; possible D gene TRBD1, 5 bases. V was shortened by 5 bases and J by 5 bases, with 6 bases between the two germline ends. The CDR3 runs to 10 residues. Germline lookup yields CDR1 SQVTM and CDR2 ANQGSEA. For the CDR3, the DNA is TGCAGCGTTCGGGGGACTGAAGCTTTCTTT. Its protein is CSVRGTEAFF.

The V call is TRBV30, the J call TRBJ2-7; TRBD2 agrees at 8 bases. The CDR3 has 14 residues. CDR1 and CDR2 (germline): GTSNPN, SVGIG (reference sequence). With 8 bases clipped from V and 5 bases from J, the junction kept 14 bases outside the gene matches. This CDR3 is CASQIRGGSHEQYF. The CDR3 DNA sequence: TGTGCCAGCCAGATCCGGGGGGGGAGCCACGAGCAGTACTTC.

Here the CDR3 reads CSASSTGGETQYF. CDR3 DNA: TGCAGTGCTAGTTCCACAGGGGGCGAGACCCAGTACTTC. The V gene is TRBV20-1, the J gene TRBJ2-5, with 9 bases lining up with TRBD1. Trimming took 3 bases from V and 5 from J; bases not matched to a gene: 4. The length of the CDR3 is 13 residues. Germline CDR1 and CDR2: DFQATT and SNEGSKA (reference sequence).

V and J are TRBV29-1 and TRBJ1-1, with D perhaps TRBD1 (5 bases). The germline V and J ends were trimmed by 1 base and 4 bases, with 13 bases remaining between them. The germline gives CDR1 SQVTM, CDR2 ANQGSEA. The CDR3 is 14 residues long. CDR3 sequence: CSVEGGEGGTEAFF. CDR3 DNA sequence: TGCAGCGTTGAAGGGGGGGAGGGTGGCACTGAAGCTTTCTTT.

This chain uses TRBV20-1 with TRBJ2-7, with D possibly being TRBD1 (5 bases). Germline V gene sequence: CDR1 DFQATT, CDR2 SNEGSKA (reference sequence). V was clipped by 6 bases and J by 1 base, with 7 bases between them. The CDR3 is made up of 11 amino acids. Written as DNA, the CDR3 is TGCAGTGCGGACAAATCCTACGAGCAGTACTTC. Protein sequence: CSADKSYEQYF.

This chain connects TRBV19 to TRBJ2-5; no clear D gene. Germline lookup yields CDR1 LNHDA and CDR2 SQIVND (reference sequence). V lost 5 bases and J 0 bases, leaving 7 bases between the germline ends. This CDR3 is 13 amino acids long. The CDR3 loop is CASSVTDQETQYF. The CDR3 region has the DNA TGTGCCAGTAGTGTCACAGACCAAGAGACCCAGTACTTC.

The CDR3 protein is CASSSTGTGGNEAFF. The DNA of the CDR3 is TGTGCCAGCAGTTCAACCGGGACAGGGGGTAATGAAGCTTTCTTT. V usage is TRBV6-5 and J usage is TRBJ1-1, with 11 bases matching TRBD1. Germline V gives CDR1 MNHEY, CDR2 SVGAGI. V gave up 4 bases and J gave up 7 bases; unmatched junction bases: 8. This CDR3 contains 15 residues.

The chain is built from TRBV7-2 and TRBJ2-5; 11 bases line up with TRBD2. The CDR3 consists of 16 residues. Germline trimming cut 6 bases from V and 2 bases from J; bases unmatched to any gene: 8. Germline CDR1 SGHTA, CDR2 FQGNSA. CDR3 in amino acids: CASRLPGLAVQETQYF. The CDR3 nucleotides read TGTGCCAGCAGGCTTCCGGGACTAGCGGTTCAAGAGACCCAGTACTTC.

The rearrangement uses TRBV24-1 and TRBJ2-3, with a tentative D call TRBD2 (5 bases). Between the trimmed V and J ends, which lost 3 bases and 4 bases, there was a span of 10 bases. The germline gives CDR1 KGHDR, CDR2 SFDVKD. The CDR3 spans 14 residues. CDR3 DNA sequence: TGTGCCACCAGTGATGCCAGGAGGTCAGATACGCAGTATTTT. Translated, it gives CATSDARRSDTQYF.

The chain combines TRBV5-1 with TRBJ2-4; 7 nucleotides match TRBD1. The CDR3 runs 18 residues. The ends lost 0 bases at V and 0 bases at J; junction bases unmatched: 9. Germline V lookup: CDR1 SGHRS, CDR2 YFSETQ. Here the CDR3 reads CASSLDRGSPVAKNIQYF. The CDR3 nucleotides are TGCGCCAGCAGCTTGGACAGGGGCTCACCCGTAGCCAAAAACATTCAGTACTTC.

The V call is TRBV19, the J call TRBJ1-2, with D perhaps matching TRBD1 (5 bases). V was shortened by 4 bases and J by 8 bases, with 20 bases between the two germline ends. The V gene's germline CDR1 is LNHDA and CDR2 SQIVND (reference sequence). This CDR3 contains 15 residues. The DNA for the CDR3 is TGTGCCAGTAGTACTGGGATAGGGGTAATCGGCGGCTACACCTTC. Translating gives CASSTGIGVIGGYTF. Based on the CDR3 plus reference TRBV19 and TRBJ1-2, the full variable domain is DGGITQSPKYLFRKEGQNVTLSCEQNLNHDAMYWYRQDPGQGLRLIYYSQIVNDFQKGDIAEGYSVSREKKESFPLTVTSAQKNPTAFYLCASSTGIGVIGGYTFGSGTRLTVV.